One and the same sample provided the 4 T cell receptor beta chains below, sequenced in a study of cytomegalovirus exposure and HLA in healthy donors. Measured with immunoSEQ multiplex PCR; TCRdb has only the in-frame clones, and not every one. Among about 140,000 clones listed, approximately 85% were seen once. The sample comprised PBMCs. The receptor set was obtained from a woman in her twenties or thirties in good health and CMV-seronegative.

The rearrangement uses TRBV5-4 and TRBJ1-2, with 8 bases identical to TRBD1. The trim removed 0 bases at V and 5 bases at J, leaving 6 bases unmatched. This CDR3 has 15 residues. Germline V gene lookup returns CDR1 SGHNT and CDR2 YYREEE (reference sequence). The CDR3: CASSLAPGQEYGYTF. The CDR3 DNA reads as TGTGCCAGCAGCTTGGCCCCGGGACAGGAATATGGCTACACCTTC.

There are a few counts of this clone. The chain uses TRBV5-1 and TRBJ1-1, with 7 nucleotides matching TRBD1. The junction had 6 bases not matched to a gene; V was cut back by 4 bases and J by 6 bases. Germline loops: CDR1 SGHRS, CDR2 YFSETQ. This CDR3 is built from 13 residues. Written as DNA, the CDR3 is TGCGCCAGCAGCATAGGACAGGATGCTGAAGCTTTCTTT. Amino acids: CASSIGQDAEAFF.

This clone has just a few counts. The chain employs TRBV7-2 and TRBJ1-5; tentative D call: TRBD1 (6 bases). Trimming cost V 6 bases and J 3 bases, with 15 bases left between them. The CDR3 extends over 15 amino acids. Germline CDR1 SGHTA, CDR2 FQGNSA. This chain's CDR3 is CASRSTGSPNQPQHF. CDR3 sequence (DNA): TGTGCCAGCAGATCTACAGGGAGCCCCAATCAGCCCCAGCATTTT.

This clone was observed a single time. V usage is TRBV6-5 and J usage is TRBJ1-1; the D gene is possibly TRBD1 (5 bases). The CDR3 is 13 residues long. Germline CDR1 MNHEY, CDR2 SVGAGI. Trimming shortened V by 7 bases and J by 7 bases, and 16 bases separated the two germline ends. The DNA for the CDR3 is TGTGCCAGCAAACGGGGACTTGACGGTGAAGCTTTCTTT. As protein: CASKRGLDGEAFF.